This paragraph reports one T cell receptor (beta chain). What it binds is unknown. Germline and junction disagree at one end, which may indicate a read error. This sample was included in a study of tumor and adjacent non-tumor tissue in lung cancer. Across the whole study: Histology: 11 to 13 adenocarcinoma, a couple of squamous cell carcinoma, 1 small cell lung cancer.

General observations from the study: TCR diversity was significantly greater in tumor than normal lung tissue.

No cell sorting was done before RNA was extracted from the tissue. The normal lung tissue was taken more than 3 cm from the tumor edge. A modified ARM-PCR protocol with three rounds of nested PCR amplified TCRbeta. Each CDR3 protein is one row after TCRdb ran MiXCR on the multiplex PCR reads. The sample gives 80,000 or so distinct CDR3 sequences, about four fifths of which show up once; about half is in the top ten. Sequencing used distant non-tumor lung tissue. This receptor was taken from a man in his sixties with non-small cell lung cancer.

This chain's CDR3 is CASSYSGMVGTQYF. CDR3 DNA: TGTGCCAGTAGTTACTCGGGAATGGTAGGGACCCAGTACTTC. The chain employs TRBV6-5 and TRBJ2-5; weak D call: TRBD2 (5 bases). The germline V gene has CDR1 MNHEY and CDR2 SVGAGI. CDR3 length: 14 residues.